The 10 T cell receptor beta chains reported below all come from one sample, sequenced in a study of blood T cell repertoires in COVID-19. The assay was immunoSEQ multiplex PCR, and TCRdb's table has in-frame clones only and misses some. Among tens of thousands of clones listed, about 83% were seen once. Sequenced input: peripheral blood. These TCRs come from a woman in her sixties or seventies with COVID-19, enrolled during active disease.

This clone was observed once. J is TRBJ1-2 and V is TRBV19; 8 nucleotides match TRBD1. Germline CDR1 reads LNHDA; CDR2 reads SQIVND (reference sequence). CDR3 length: 15 amino acids. V trimming: 4 bases; J trimming: 3 bases; junction bases outside the gene matches: 7. CDR3 protein: CASSTPTGAYYGYTF. The CDR3 DNA reads as TGTGCCAGTAGTACCCCGACAGGGGCGTACTATGGCTACACCTTC.

The chain links TRBV4-2 to TRBJ1-6; D is possibly TRBD1 (5 bases). V lost 4 bases and J 14 bases, leaving 12 bases between the germline ends. This CDR3 has 12 residues. In germline, CDR1 is LGHNA, CDR2 YNFKEQ. The CDR3 reads CASSPPAGALHF. The DNA for the CDR3 is TGTGCCAGCAGCCCCCCTGCGGGGGCCCTCCACTTT.

The V gene is TRBV11-3, the J gene TRBJ2-1, with a weak D call TRBD2 (5 bases). V was cut by 5 bases and J by 0 bases, with 14 bases left in between. Looked up from germline, CDR1 is SGHNT and CDR2 is YENEEA. The CDR3 has 16 residues. The CDR3 DNA reads TGTGCCAGCAGCACAAGCGGTACCCTCTCCTACAATGAGCAGTTCTTC. This encodes CASSTSGTLSYNEQFF.

The rearrangement uses TRBV30 and TRBJ2-3, with TRBD2 matching over 11 bases. This CDR3 is 15 amino acids long. CDR1 GTSNPN and CDR2 SVGIG come from the germline V gene (reference sequence). V lost 1 base, J lost 4 bases, and 4 bases stayed unmatched. CDR3 region: CAWSGTSGSPDTQYF. The CDR3 region has the DNA TGTGCCTGGAGTGGCACTAGCGGGAGCCCAGATACGCAGTATTTT.

The chain combines TRBV24-1 with TRBJ1-5; TRBD1 agrees at 7 bases. V gave up 2 bases and J gave up 7 bases; unmatched junction bases: 7. The CDR3 length is 15 residues. Germline V gives CDR1 KGHDR, CDR2 SFDVKD. As DNA, the CDR3 is TGTGCCACCAGTGATTCTACAGGGGTAACGCAGCCCCAGCATTTT. It is translated as CATSDSTGVTQPQHF.

The gene calls are TRBV24-1 and TRBJ2-2, with 9 bases lining up with TRBD1. CDR1 and CDR2 (germline): KGHDR, SFDVKD. This CDR3 region has 15 residues. J was trimmed by 7 bases and V by 3 bases; bases with no gene match: 5. The CDR3 DNA follows: TGTGCCACCAGTGATCCGGGACAGGGTTTCGGGGAGCTGTTTTTT. It encodes CATSDPGQGFGELFF.

The rearrangement joins TRBV6-6 to TRBJ1-1; TRBD1 matches at 7 bases. The germline V gene encodes CDR1 MNHNY and CDR2 SVGAGI (reference sequence). J was trimmed by 0 bases and V by 5 bases; bases with no gene match: 12. The CDR3 covers 17 residues. The chain's CDR3 is CASSPSPGGRVNTEAFF. The CDR3, as DNA: TGTGCCAGCAGTCCATCTCCAGGGGGGAGAGTGAACACTGAAGCTTTCTTT.

This rearrangement joins TRBV28 to TRBJ2-3; 9 bases line up with TRBD1. Germline V gene lookup returns CDR1 MDHEN and CDR2 SYDVKM. The CDR3 sequence is 15 residues long. V lost 6 bases to trimming and J lost 2 bases; unmatched junction nucleotides: 6. The CDR3 loop is CASRGDRAVTDTQYF. In nucleotides, the CDR3 is TGTGCCAGCAGAGGGGACAGGGCCGTCACAGATACGCAGTATTTT.

The chain couples TRBV5-5 to TRBJ2-1; TRBD2 is a possible D gene (5 bases). Trimming cost V 0 bases and J 2 bases, with 6 bases left between them. Germline-derived CDR1 and CDR2 are SGHKS and YYEKEE (reference sequence). The CDR3 is made up of 14 amino acids. The CDR3 DNA reads as TGTGCCAGCAGCTTGGTCGGGACCTACAATGAGCAGTTCTTC. Its protein product is CASSLVGTYNEQFF.

The chain is built from TRBV2 and TRBJ2-1; TRBD2 aligns across 8 bases. Germline trimming cut 9 bases from V and 16 bases from J; bases unmatched to any gene: 11. In germline, CDR1 is SNHLY, CDR2 FYNNEI. The CDR3 length is 11 residues. The CDR3 DNA reads TGTGCCAGGAGAAGCGGGAGCGGATTCTTCTTC. It is translated as CARRSGSGFFF. The variable domain in full, with the rest retrieved from reference TRBV2 and TRBJ2-1, is EPEVTQTPSHQVTQMGQEVILRCVPISNHLYFYWYRQILGQKVEFLVSFYNNEISEKSEIFDDQFSVERPDGSNFTLKIRSTKLEDSAMYFCARRSGSGFFFGPGTRLTVL.